A single sample gave rise to the 21 T cell receptor beta chains below, sequenced in a study of T cells in Graves' hyperthyroidism and ophthalmopathy. Template material for amplifying TCR beta CDR3 regions consisted of RNA transcripts. First-round RT-PCR with HTBI primers amplified the TCR CDR3 region. TCRdb used MiXCR to reprocess the multiplex PCR reads, holding one entry per CDR3 protein. The table shows some 550,000 distinct CDR3 sequences, with under 25% occurring only once. Sample: blood. These receptors came from a man in his late teens or twenties with Graves' hyperthyroidism.

The sample holds many counts of this clonotype. The genes are TRBV6-5 and TRBJ2-5; D call uncertain. The CDR3 contains 14 residues. Per germline, CDR1 MNHEY and CDR2 SVGAGI. V was clipped by 0 bases and J by 2 bases, with 7 bases between them. CDR3 region: CASSYSGRQETQYF. CDR3 bases: TGTGCCAGCAGTTACTCTGGCAGGCAAGAGACCCAGTACTTC.

In its sample, this clonotype was seen many times. The chain combines TRBV19 with TRBJ1-5; D is perhaps TRBD1 (6 bases). This CDR3 has 15 amino acids. CDR1 is LNHDA and CDR2 is SQIVND in the germline V gene (reference sequence). V dropped 7 bases and J dropped 1 base, with 14 bases sitting between them. The chain's CDR3 is CASIPSQGSNQPQHF. DNA for the CDR3: TGTGCCAGTATACCCTCACAGGGAAGCAATCAGCCCCAGCATTTT.

This clonotype was recorded many times. This sequence joins TRBV5-5 and TRBJ1-2; 7 nucleotides align to TRBD1. Germline CDR1 reads SGHKS; CDR2 reads YYEKEE (reference sequence). This CDR3 comprises 15 residues. Unmatched junction bases numbered 10, after V lost 4 bases and J lost 4 bases. The CDR3 DNA is TGTGCCAGCAGCGAAACAGGGGCGCGGACCTATGGCTACACCTTC. It encodes CASSETGARTYGYTF.

The rearrangement links TRBV11-1 to TRBJ2-5, with D possibly matching TRBD2 (6 bases). Trimming shortened V by 8 bases and J by 3 bases, and 10 bases separated the two germline ends. The length of the CDR3 is 12 residues. The germline V gene encodes CDR1 SGHAT and CDR2 FQDESV (reference sequence). Here the CDR3 DNA reads TGTGCCAGCGGAGGGCGAGAAGAGACCCAGTACTTC. It is translated as CASGGREETQYF.

Many counts were recorded for this clonotype. V gene TRBV19 combines with J gene TRBJ1-2; D not resolved. V lost 8 bases and J 8 bases, leaving 18 bases between the germline ends. From germline, CDR1 is LNHDA and CDR2 SQIVND (reference sequence). The CDR3 spans 13 residues. The CDR3 nucleotides are TGTGCCAGTCTTCCCGGGATCTATAGCGGCTACACCTTC. Translating it yields CASLPGIYSGYTF.

This clonotype was picked up many times. The chain links TRBV4-1 to TRBJ1-1, with 8 bases that match TRBD1. Looked up from germline, CDR1 is MGHRA and CDR2 is YSYEKL. The CDR3 loop spans 16 amino acids. The ends lost 2 bases at V and 1 base at J; junction bases unmatched: 6. CDR3 sequence: CASSQPRTGPNTEAFF. The CDR3 DNA reads TGCGCCAGCAGCCAACCTAGGACAGGGCCGAACACTGAAGCTTTCTTT.

This clonotype showed up many times. CDR3 DNA sequence: TGTGCCTGGAGTGTCGAAGGACAGACTTACTATGGCTACACCTTC. Translating it yields CAWSVEGQTYYGYTF. The chain is built from TRBV30 and TRBJ1-2, with D possibly TRBD1 on 6 matching bases. V lost 0 bases to trimming and J lost 3 bases, with 14 bases between them. Germline CDR1 reads GTSNPN; CDR2 reads SVGIG (reference sequence). CDR3 length equals 15 residues.

A remark on this clonotype: A much larger clone differs by one base, so this may be a read error. The chain couples TRBV6-2 or TRBV6-3 to TRBJ2-5; 15 nucleotides line up with TRBD2. The CDR3 is 15 amino acids. Trimming removed 6 bases from V and 5 bases from J; junction bases left unmatched: 4. Germline-derived CDR1 and CDR2 are MNHEY and SVGEGT. CDR3 residues: CASSRGLAGGETQYF. In nucleotides, the CDR3 is TGTGCCAGCAGCCGCGGACTAGCGGGGGGGGAGACCCAGTACTTC.

The table lists this clonotype with a few counts. This chain connects TRBV4-1 to TRBJ1-2; TRBD1 matches 7 bases. The germline CDR1 and CDR2 sequences are MGHRA and YSYEKL. Unmatched junction bases numbered 6, after V lost 4 bases and J lost 10 bases. The CDR3 sequence is 12 residues long. The CDR3 coding sequence is TGCGCCAGCAGCCTCGACAGGGTGGTCTACACCTTC. This codes for CASSLDRVVYTF.

This sequence joins TRBV12-3 or TRBV12-4 and TRBJ2-7, with D perhaps TRBD1 (5 bases). The CDR3 is 14 amino acids. V was pared by 3 bases and J by 2 bases, with 11 bases between. CDR3 DNA: TGTGCCAGCAGTTTTTGGACAAACCCCTACGAGCAGTACTTC. It specifies CASSFWTNPYEQYF.

The gene calls are TRBV6-4 and TRBJ2-7, with a possible D match to TRBD1 (5 bases). The germline V and J ends were trimmed by 1 base and 3 bases, with 16 bases remaining between them. Germline V lookup: CDR1 MRHNA, CDR2 SNTAGT. The CDR3 runs to 16 residues. CDR3 sequence (DNA): TGTGCCAGCAGTGACTGCGAAGGGGTGGGCGACTACGAGCAGTACTTC. Translated, it gives CASSDCEGVGDYEQYF.

V is TRBV27 and J is TRBJ1-1; TRBD1 aligns across 9 bases. Germline assignment: CDR1 MNHEY and CDR2 SMNVEV (reference sequence). CDR3 size: 15 residues. V shed 5 bases, J shed 1 base, and the junction held 5 bases outside the gene matches. Written as DNA, the CDR3 is TGTGCCAGCAGTCGGCTACAGGGGGCGAACACTGAAGCTTTCTTT. Amino acid sequence: CASSRLQGANTEAFF.

The V call is TRBV12-3 or TRBV12-4, the J call TRBJ2-7, with D hard to call. Trimming took off 7 bases at V and 2 bases at J, with 15 bases between the two ends. CDR3 length equals 14 residues. CDR3 nucleotides: TGTGCCAGCAAAGAGGATAGGCAGACCTACGAGCAGTACTTC. It specifies CASKEDRQTYEQYF.

The CDR3 spells CASSLSGKGGELFF. The DNA for the CDR3 is TGTGCCAGCAGCCTCAGCGGGAAGGGCGGGGAGCTGTTTTTT. V is TRBV9 and J is TRBJ2-2; 7 bases align to TRBD2. The junction had 7 bases not matched to a gene; V was cut back by 4 bases and J by 7 bases. This CDR3 is built from 14 residues. Germline assignment: CDR1 SGDLS and CDR2 YYNGEE. The complete variable domain, with remaining parts taken from reference TRBV9 and TRBJ2-2, reads DSGVTQTPKHLITATGQRVTLRCSPRSGDLSVYWYQQSLDQGLQFLIQYYNGEERAKGNILERFSAQQFPDLHSELNLSSLELGDSALYFCASSLSGKGGELFFGEGSRLTVL.

This clonotype was counted ten times or more. The chain combines TRBV27 with TRBJ2-7; D possibly uses TRBD1 or TRBD2 (5 bases each). This CDR3 has 14 amino acids. Trimming pared 4 bases from V and 0 bases from J, leaving 10 bases between. Germline CDR1 MNHEY, CDR2 SMNVEV (reference sequence). The CDR3 is CASSYEGSSYEQYF. The CDR3 DNA follows: TGTGCCAGCAGTTACGAGGGGAGCTCCTACGAGCAGTACTTC.

In this sample, this clonotype turned up many times. The chain is built from TRBV9 and TRBJ2-5; D not resolved. Trimming took 0 bases from V and 0 from J, leaving 6 bases between them. This CDR3 contains 14 residues. Germline V gene data show CDR1 as SGDLS and CDR2 as YYNGEE. CDR3 sequence reads: CASSVGGNQETQYF. CDR3 DNA: TGTGCCAGCAGCGTAGGGGGAAACCAAGAGACCCAGTACTTC.

This clonotype was seen repeatedly, ten times or more. The rearrangement uses TRBV6-1 and TRBJ1-2; 8 bases fit TRBD1. Germline trimming cut 2 bases from V and 4 bases from J; bases unmatched to any gene: 6. This CDR3 comprises 15 residues. Germline CDR1 reads MNHNS; CDR2 reads SASEGT. The CDR3, as DNA: TGTGCCAGCAGTGAAACTGGACAGGGTACCTATGGCTACACCTTC. This translates into CASSETGQGTYGYTF.

The chain is built from TRBV6-1 and TRBJ2-1; tentative D call: TRBD2 (6 bases). CDR3 length: 12 amino acids. Germline loops: CDR1 MNHNS, CDR2 SASEGT. V was clipped by 6 bases and J by 15 bases, with 18 bases between them. The CDR3 DNA sequence: TGTGCCAGCAGCCCCCCCTCGGGGGTACCGTTCTTC. It encodes CASSPPSGVPFF.

This clonotype was detected ten times or more. Its ends do not fully match the called genes, so a read error is possible. The chain uses TRBV12-3 or TRBV12-4 and TRBJ1-6, with 8 nucleotides matching TRBD1. The CDR3 is 14 residues long. CDR3 protein: CANSWTGNNSPLHF. Written as DNA, the CDR3 is TGTGCCAACAGTTGGACAGGGAATAATTCACCCCTCCACTTT.

Many counts were recorded for this clonotype. The chain uses TRBV6-1 and TRBJ1-5, with D unclear. Germline V CDR1 and CDR2: MNHNS, SASEGT. The V end was cut by 6 bases, the J end by 0 bases, with 15 bases between. This CDR3 region has 16 residues. The CDR3 loop reads CASRGTRRGSNQPQHF. The DNA of the CDR3 is TGTGCCAGCAGGGGCACCAGGCGGGGTAGCAATCAGCCCCAGCATTTT.

This clonotype was picked up many times. J is TRBJ1-4 and V is TRBV19; D might be TRBD1 (5 bases). Trimming took off 5 bases at V and 5 bases at J, with 18 bases between the two ends. Germline assignment: CDR1 LNHDA and CDR2 SQIVND (reference sequence). The CDR3 length is 16 residues. CDR3 in amino acids: CASSETDRGENEKLFF. DNA of the CDR3: TGTGCCAGTAGTGAAACCGATCGGGGCGAGAATGAAAAACTGTTTTTT.